This T cell receptor beta chain appears in the sequencing data of a study of regulatory dendritic cells for organ transplantation. Study-wide points: The authors noted considerable between-person heterogeneity in alloreactive memory CD8+ cells. Mature dendritic cells appeared to drive more memory CD8+ clonal expansion than regulatory ones.

Concerning this clone itself: The antigen remains undetermined.

The protocol was immunoSEQ multiplex PCR, while the TCRdb copy is restricted to in-frame clones and leaves out a portion. The repertoire holds 25,000 to 35,000 clones, with around 80% as singletons. V was clipped by 4 bases and J by 9 bases; unmatched bases: 11. CDR1 is SGDLS and CDR2 is YYNGEE in the germline V gene. The CDR3 covers 16 residues. The receptor's source is a human donor in good health. The sample was naive CD4+ T cells from blood. Subset denoted: CD45RA+ naive T cells. The V and J genes are TRBV9 and TRBJ1-6, with 9 bases matching TRBD1. The CDR3 region is CASSLGTGGVPSPLHF. Here the CDR3 DNA reads TGTGCCAGCAGCCTGGGAACAGGGGGCGTTCCTTCACCCCTCCACTTT.